This T cell receptor beta chain was recovered during a study of blood T cells in healthy people across ages. Turning to the study itself: Template switching captured about one barcoded beta molecule per two T cells.

Between the trimmed V and J ends, which lost 2 bases and 5 bases, there was a span of 21 bases. The germline V gene has CDR1 SGHAT and CDR2 FQNNGV. The CDR3 runs 17 residues. Whole-study results and caveats: Long-lived donors had more naive CD4+ cells and higher diversity than aged donors. Because donor CMV status was unknown, expanded clonotype changes were possibly confounded. TCR beta diversity, measured per million T cells, fell in a roughly linear way with age.

A note on this clonotype: The antigen remains unidentified.

Through a sample-barcoded 5' primer and a J-beta primer mix, a second PCR was run for 7 to 11 cycles. MiXCR, applied by TCRdb to the 5' RACE reads, yields one record per CDR3 protein. The sample lists 1.2 million to 1.5 million distinct CDR3 sequences; roughly 60% were seen once. This rearrangement joins TRBV11-2 to TRBJ2-5, with no clear D. This sequence was found in a man aged 18-30 years in good health. The sample comprised blood. The CDR3 protein is CASSLFGPPAGWETQYF. In DNA form, the CDR3 reads TGTGCCAGCAGCTTATTTGGTCCCCCAGCTGGATGGGAGACCCAGTACTTC.